Listed here are 27 T cell receptor beta chains from one sample, sequenced in a study of T cell repertoires in cytomegalovirus infection. TCRdb reprocessed the reads with MiXCR, giving one entry per CDR3 protein. This table holds 680,000 or so distinct CDR3 sequences, roughly 35% found once. What was sequenced was PBMCs. The receptor set was obtained from a human donor in good health (CMV status not recorded). Some clones in this sample may be carry-over from other donors' samples.

The chain uses TRBV5-8 and TRBJ2-4; TRBD2 matches at 10 bases. Germline V gives CDR1 SGHTS, CDR2 YDEGEE. The CDR3 totals 16 residues. Trimming removed 4 bases from V and 0 bases from J; junction bases left unmatched: 4. CDR3 sequence reads: CASSPLAGGAKNIQYF. As DNA, the CDR3 is TGTGCCAGCAGCCCCTTAGCGGGGGGAGCCAAAAACATTCAGTACTTC. Complete variable domain (other parts from reference TRBV5-8 and TRBJ2-4): EAGVTQSPTHLIKTRGQQATLRCSPISGHTSVYWYQQALGLGLQFLLWYDEGEERNRGNFPPRFSGRQFPNYSSELNVNALELEDSALYLCASSPLAGGAKNIQYFGAGTRLSVL.

Comments on this clonotype: This CDR3 fails to terminate in the conserved phenylalanine or tryptophan, so it likely reflects a read error. The chain combines TRBV4-1 with TRBJ2-5; TRBD2 aligns across 12 bases. J gave up 3 bases and V 4 bases, and 6 bases lay outside the gene matches. Germline-derived CDR1 and CDR2 are MGHRA and YSYEKL. The CDR3 is 16 amino acids. In DNA form, the CDR3 reads TGCGCCAGCAGCCTGGCTCTAGCGGGAGGGAAAGAGACCCAGTACTGC. Translating gives CASSLALAGGKETQYC.

This clonotype appeared a few times. The chain uses TRBV7-2 and TRBJ1-3; D is unclear. The CDR3 totals 14 residues. V was trimmed by 1 base and J by 2 bases, leaving 6 bases between them. Germline V gives CDR1 SGHTA, CDR2 FQGNSA. CDR3 in amino acids: CASSLDPPGNTIYF. In nucleotides, the CDR3 is TGTGCCAGCAGCTTAGATCCCCCTGGAAACACCATATATTTT. The complete variable domain, with remaining parts taken from reference TRBV7-2 and TRBJ1-3, reads GAGVSQSPSNKVTEKGKDVELRCDPISGHTALYWYRQSLGQGLEFLIYFQGNSAPDKSGLPSDRFSAERTGGSVSTLTIQRTQQEDSAVYLCASSLDPPGNTIYFGEGSWLTVV.

This clonotype was counted only a few times. The chain combines TRBV11-2 with TRBJ1-1; TRBD1 might be the D (5 bases). This CDR3 is 16 amino acids long. V lost 5 bases, J lost 0 bases, and 16 bases lay in between. Germline V gene data show CDR1 as SGHAT and CDR2 as FQNNGV. The DNA for the CDR3 is TGTGCCAGCAGCCCTCCGGGGCCTCGCATGAACACTGAAGCTTTCTTT. It is translated as CASSPPGPRMNTEAFF.

This clonotype occurred many times. V usage is TRBV7-2 and J usage is TRBJ2-1; 7 bases are a match to TRBD2. Germline V CDR1 and CDR2: SGHTA, FQGNSA. This CDR3 region has 15 residues. V lost 5 bases to trimming and J lost 3 bases; unmatched junction nucleotides: 7. The CDR3 DNA sequence: TGTGCCAGCAGCCCGCGGGGGACTGGCTACAATGAGCAGTTCTTC. Translating gives CASSPRGTGYNEQFF.

The chain is built from TRBV2 and TRBJ2-3; 10 nucleotides agree with TRBD2. CDR1 and CDR2 from the germline V gene are SNHLY and FYNNEI. J was trimmed by 2 bases and V by 7 bases; bases with no gene match: 21. The CDR3 is 20 residues long. CDR3 in amino acids: CASTAKPRLTSGYITDTQYF. DNA for the CDR3: TGTGCCAGCACCGCGAAACCGAGGTTGACTAGCGGGTATATCACAGATACGCAGTATTTT.

V usage is TRBV19 and J usage is TRBJ2-1, with 11 bases fitting TRBD2. With 9 bases clipped from V and 4 bases from J, the junction kept 8 bases outside the gene matches. CDR1 is LNHDA, CDR2 SQIVND, per germline (reference sequence). The CDR3 totals 15 residues. CDR3 sequence: CASHDIAGGYNEQFF. Here the CDR3 DNA reads TGTGCCAGCCACGACATAGCGGGAGGGTACAATGAGCAGTTCTTC.

This clonotype was seen once. The chain carries TRBV30 and TRBJ2-3, with D maybe TRBD1 (5 bases). V was trimmed by 0 bases and J by 3 bases, leaving 7 bases between them. Looked up from germline, CDR1 is GTSNPN and CDR2 is SVGIG (reference sequence). The CDR3 totals 13 residues. CDR3 in DNA: TGTGCCTGGAGTGTTCAGGGAACAGATACGCAGTATTTT. As protein: CAWSVQGTDTQYF.

The chain combines TRBV4-1 with TRBJ1-6; D unresolved. Trimming pared 4 bases from V and 11 bases from J, leaving 15 bases between. The CDR3 has 14 residues. CDR1 and CDR2 (germline): MGHRA, YSYEKL. CDR3 bases: TGCGCCAGCAGCCCCTCCCCCCGTGAGGCACCCCTCCACTTT. This translates into CASSPSPREAPLHF.

This clonotype was recorded at least ten times. The chain is built from TRBV7-2 and TRBJ2-7; TRBD2 matches at 7 bases. CDR3 length: 15 residues. The V and J ends lost 2 bases and 7 bases, in that order; junction bases with no gene match: 11. Germline CDR1 and CDR2: SGHTA and FQGNSA. CDR3 nucleotide sequence: TGTGCCAGCAGCTTATATAGCGGGCTCTCCCCAGAGCAGTACTTC. Protein sequence: CASSLYSGLSPEQYF.

This clonotype occurred many times. The chain joins TRBV7-2 to TRBJ2-1; 8 bases are a match to TRBD2. The CDR3 covers 15 residues. The J segment lost 0 bases and the V segment lost 6 bases, leaving 4 bases of the junction unmatched. Per germline, CDR1 SGHTA and CDR2 FQGNSA. For the CDR3, the DNA is TGTGCCAGCAGTTCAGCGGGGGACTCCTACAATGAGCAGTTCTTC. Translation gives CASSSAGDSYNEQFF.

The genes are TRBV7-9 and TRBJ1-4; D gene uncertain. Germline lookup yields CDR1 SEHNR and CDR2 FQNEAQ (reference sequence). The V gene lost 1 base and the J gene lost 3 bases, with 15 bases spanning the gap. The CDR3 contains 17 residues. CDR3 in DNA: TGTGCCAGCAGCTTAGAGGGTGGAGCTCGGGCTAATGAAAAACTGTTTTTT. It is translated as CASSLEGGARANEKLFF.

This clonotype was counted between two and nine times. The chain joins TRBV4-2 to TRBJ2-5; TRBD2 matches 10 bases. The V gene end was trimmed by 4 bases and the J gene end by 4 bases; junction bases not matched to a gene: 9. CDR3 length equals 16 residues. In germline, CDR1 is LGHNA, CDR2 YNFKEQ. The CDR3 spells CASSRLAGVKGETQYF. In DNA form, the CDR3 reads TGTGCCAGCAGCCGGCTAGCGGGAGTTAAGGGAGAGACCCAGTACTTC.

This clonotype was counted a single time. The CDR3: CASTTGRETQYF. CDR3 DNA: TGCGCCAGCACGACAGGGCGAGAGACCCAGTACTTC. V is TRBV10-2 and J is TRBJ2-5; 7 positions agree with TRBD1. The V and J ends lost 7 bases and 4 bases, in that order; junction bases with no gene match: 3. The germline gives CDR1 WSHSY, CDR2 SAAADI. The CDR3 totals 12 residues.

The sample holds a few counts of this clonotype. V usage is TRBV7-9 and J usage is TRBJ2-1; a possible D gene is TRBD2 (5 bases). Germline values: CDR1 SEHNR, CDR2 FQNEAQ (reference sequence). V shed 5 bases and J shed 5 bases, with 13 bases lying between them. The CDR3 consists of 14 residues. DNA for the CDR3: TGTGCCAGCAGCAGAAAGGACGGGGACAATGAGCAGTTCTTC. Amino acid sequence: CASSRKDGDNEQFF.

The count of this clonotype is one. The junction departs from the called germline gene at one end, perhaps through a read error. The V gene is TRBV19, the J gene TRBJ1-5; 7 bases match TRBD1. The CDR3 contains 15 residues. CDR1 is LNHDA, CDR2 SQIVND, per germline (reference sequence). The CDR3 nucleotides are TGTGCCAGTAGTTTGTACAGGGGAAGCAATCATCCCCAGCATTTT. Residues: CASSLYRGSNHPQHF.

The chain recombines TRBV19 with TRBJ2-1, with D maybe TRBD1 (6 bases). The CDR3 extends over 13 amino acids. V gave up 1 base and J gave up 10 bases, with 11 bases separating them. Germline V lookup: CDR1 LNHDA, CDR2 SQIVND (reference sequence). The CDR3 loop reads CASSIGGRGEQFF. As DNA, the CDR3 is TGTGCCAGTAGTATAGGGGGCAGGGGCGAGCAGTTCTTC.

The rearrangement links TRBV7-2 to TRBJ1-2, with D perhaps matching TRBD1 (6 bases). Germline V CDR1 and CDR2: SGHTA, FQGNSA. V gave up 3 bases and J gave up 2 bases, with 10 bases separating them. CDR3 length equals 14 residues. The CDR3 DNA follows: TGTGCCAGCAGCTTCCGGACAGACAACTATGGCTACACCTTC. Its protein product is CASSFRTDNYGYTF.

This chain connects TRBV11-2 to TRBJ2-3; TRBD2 agrees at 12 bases. The germline CDR1 and CDR2 sequences are SGHAT and FQNNGV. This CDR3 has 16 amino acids. Trimming cost V 6 bases and J 2 bases; bases outside gene matches: 6. CDR3 nucleotides: TGTGCCAGCAGATCCACTAGCGGGGGGACCACAGATACGCAGTATTTT. Protein product: CASRSTSGGTTDTQYF.

This chain links TRBV3-1 with TRBJ1-2, with a possible D match to TRBD1 (6 bases). Per germline, CDR1 LGHDT and CDR2 YNNKEL (reference sequence). The ends were cut back, 4 bases at V and 5 bases at J, with 14 bases in the middle. This CDR3 contains 14 residues. Written as DNA, the CDR3 is TGTGCCAGCAGCCTCTATTCCGGGACATATGGCTACACCTTC. Protein: CASSLYSGTYGYTF.

The chain carries TRBV6-2 or TRBV6-3 and TRBJ1-5; 7 bases agree with TRBD1. The CDR3 has 14 residues. From germline, CDR1 is MNHEY and CDR2 SVGEGT. The V segment lost 6 bases and the J segment 4 bases; nucleotides outside the gene matches: 6. The CDR3: CASRRGTVNQPQHF. CDR3 sequence (DNA): TGTGCCAGCAGGAGAGGGACAGTTAATCAGCCCCAGCATTTT.

This clonotype was picked up a small number of times. CDR3 amino acids: CASSSGSISYEQYF. In DNA, the CDR3 is TGTGCCAGCAGTTCCGGGTCCATTTCCTACGAGCAGTACTTC. The chain employs TRBV28 and TRBJ2-7; D not certain. CDR1 is MDHEN, CDR2 SYDVKM, per germline. Trimming took 4 bases from V and 1 from J, leaving 11 bases between them. This CDR3 region has 14 residues.

The J gene is TRBJ2-4, the V gene TRBV20-1; tentatively, D is TRBD2 (5 bases). Trimming left V 3 bases short and J 0 bases short, with 12 bases between. Germline V gene sequence: CDR1 DFQATT, CDR2 SNEGSKA (reference sequence). The CDR3 loop spans 15 amino acids. CDR3 nucleotides: TGCAGTGCTAGGGACTTGCCGATAGCCAAAAACATTCAGTACTTC. Translated: CSARDLPIAKNIQYF.

This clonotype was picked up a small number of times. The chain links TRBV7-6 to TRBJ2-5; D is ambiguous. Germline V gene sequence: CDR1 SGHVS, CDR2 FNYEAQ. The CDR3 has 14 amino acids. Trimming removed 2 bases from V and 5 bases from J, with 12 bases in between. The chain's CDR3 is CASSLLGVGETQYF. The CDR3 region has the DNA TGTGCCAGCAGCTTACTTGGAGTCGGGGAGACCCAGTACTTC.

The genes are TRBV24-1 and TRBJ1-5; D remains unclear. The length of the CDR3 is 15 residues. Germline V lookup: CDR1 KGHDR, CDR2 SFDVKD. Trimming removed 4 bases from V and 5 bases from J, with 14 bases in between. CDR3 in amino acids: CATSDARLGDQPQHF. The CDR3 DNA sequence: TGTGCCACCAGTGACGCGCGACTTGGGGATCAGCCCCAGCATTTT.

This clonotype was seen at least ten times. The chain couples TRBV7-2 to TRBJ2-1, with 7 positions matching TRBD1. Trimming cost V 1 base and J 14 bases; bases outside gene matches: 8. CDR1 SGHTA and CDR2 FQGNSA come from the germline V gene. The CDR3 contains 13 residues. The CDR3, as DNA: TGTGCCAGCAGCTTAGGAGGGGGCGCTAGGAAGTTCTTC. The encoded protein is CASSLGGGARKFF.

This clonotype was observed once. A much larger clone lies one base from this, so it may be a read error. This CDR3 fails to terminate in the conserved phenylalanine or tryptophan, so it likely reflects a read error. The chain links TRBV10-3 to TRBJ2-1, with TRBD2 identical over 14 bases. The CDR3 has 20 residues. Losses at the gene ends were 5 bases for V and 0 bases for J; bases not matched to a gene: 12. In germline, CDR1 is ENHRY, CDR2 SYGVKD. The CDR3 spells CAISFPGLAGDLSSYNEQFL. The CDR3 DNA follows: TGTGCCATCAGTTTTCCGGGACTAGCGGGAGACCTTAGCTCCTACAATGAGCAGTTCTTA.